These 12 T cell receptor beta chains came from one sample sequenced in a study of cytomegalovirus exposure and HLA in healthy donors. The PCR used 60 Vbeta and 13 Jbeta primers. Method: immunoSEQ multiplex PCR; TCRdb's copy keeps in-frame clones and lacks some. The table lists approximately 77,000 clones, under 80% of them singletons. The specimen sequenced was PBMCs. All receptors come from a man between 60 and 75 years old in good health and CMV-seropositive.

V usage is TRBV28 and J usage is TRBJ1-1; 8 positions agree with TRBD1. The CDR3 is made up of 16 amino acids. Germline V CDR1 and CDR2: MDHEN, SYDVKM. V lost 6 bases and J lost 4; bases outside the gene matches: 13. CDR3 coding DNA: TGTGCCAGCAGGACCGCAGGGGGCGCCGTCAGCACTGAAGCTTTCTTT. This codes for CASRTAGGAVSTEAFF.

Only a few counts were recorded for this clone. This chain links TRBV21-1 with TRBJ1-5. TRBV21-1 is assigned pseudogene status. This CDR3 is built from 14 residues. CDR3 nucleotide sequence: TGTGCCATCCATAGGGCGGGGAGCAATCAGCCCCAGCATTTT. This translates into CAIHRAGSNQPQHF.

The chain carries TRBV6-6 and TRBJ2-2, with D hard to call. The germline V gene encodes CDR1 MNHNY and CDR2 SVGAGI (reference sequence). V lost 0 bases, J lost 2 bases, and 4 bases lay in between. The CDR3 is 14 residues long. CDR3 residues: CASSYSQNTGELFF. CDR3 nucleotide sequence: TGTGCCAGCAGTTACTCCCAAAACACCGGGGAGCTGTTTTTT.

The chain is built from TRBV27 and TRBJ2-3, with 10 bases that match TRBD2. In germline, CDR1 is MNHEY, CDR2 SMNVEV (reference sequence). This CDR3 spans 14 amino acids. V lost 6 bases and J lost 4; bases outside the gene matches: 4. CDR3 sequence: CASRGLAISDTQYF. Here the CDR3 DNA reads TGTGCCAGCAGGGGACTAGCGATATCAGATACGCAGTATTTT.

J is TRBJ2-5 and V is TRBV6-5; D possibly corresponds to TRBD2 (6 bases). CDR1 is MNHEY, CDR2 SVGAGI, per germline. V was pared by 2 bases and J by 4 bases, with 14 bases between. The CDR3 spans 15 residues. The CDR3 loop is CASSYRLGFGETQYF. The DNA of the CDR3 is TGTGCCAGCAGTTACCGACTAGGTTTCGGAGAGACCCAGTACTTC.

This sequence joins TRBV7-2 and TRBJ2-2, with D unclear. CDR3 length: 11 amino acids. Per the germline V gene, CDR1 is SGHTA and CDR2 is FQGNSA. Trimming took off 4 bases at V and 8 bases at J, with 5 bases between the two ends. The CDR3 reads CASSSGGELFF. The CDR3 nucleotides read TGTGCCAGCAGCTCCGGGGGGGAGCTGTTTTTT.

The CDR3 nucleotides read TGTGCCAGCAGTTACTCCCGGGTCTGGGGCTACTATGGCTACACCTTC. This gives the protein CASSYSRVWGYYGYTF. The chain carries TRBV6-5 and TRBJ1-2, with D maybe TRBD1 (5 bases). The CDR3 runs 16 residues. Trimming stripped 0 bases from V and 3 bases from J, with 14 bases between. CDR1 MNHEY and CDR2 SVGAGI come from the germline V gene.

The V and J genes are TRBV2 and TRBJ2-7; TRBD2 aligns across 11 bases. The CDR3 sequence is 16 residues long. CDR1 and CDR2 from the germline V gene are SNHLY and FYNNEI. V was pared by 4 bases and J by 2 bases, with 7 bases of the junction left unmatched. The CDR3 region has the DNA TGTGCCAGCAGTGGGTTTAGCGGGAGGGCCACCTACGAGCAGTACTTC. This gives the protein CASSGFSGRATYEQYF. Combining the CDR3 with reference TRBV2 and TRBJ2-7 gives the whole variable domain EPEVTQTPSHQVTQMGQEVILRCVPISNHLYFYWYRQILGQKVEFLVSFYNNEISEKSEIFDDQFSVERPDGSNFTLKIRSTKLEDSAMYFCASSGFSGRATYEQYFGPGTRLTVT.

The chain uses TRBV6-5 and TRBJ2-7, with TRBD2 as a possible D gene (5 bases). CDR1 MNHEY and CDR2 SVGAGI come from the germline V gene. Trimming removed 0 bases at V and 2 bases at J, with 11 bases between. The CDR3 runs to 15 residues. CDR3 bases: TGTGCCAGCAGTTACTCACGGGATTGGGCCTACGAGCAGTACTTC. Residues: CASSYSRDWAYEQYF.

This chain uses TRBV19 with TRBJ2-1; maybe TRBD2 (5 bases). V lost 3 bases and J lost 4, with 13 bases in between. CDR3 length: 15 residues. Germline-derived CDR1 and CDR2 are LNHDA and SQIVND (reference sequence). This chain's CDR3 is CASSIVDLPYNEQFF. As DNA, the CDR3 is TGTGCCAGTAGTATCGTGGACTTGCCTTACAATGAGCAGTTCTTC. The whole variable domain, filled in from reference TRBV19 and TRBJ2-1, reads DGGITQSPKYLFRKEGQNVTLSCEQNLNHDAMYWYRQDPGQGLRLIYYSQIVNDFQKGDIAEGYSVSREKKESFPLTVTSAQKNPTAFYLCASSIVDLPYNEQFFGPGTRLTVL.

The chain couples TRBV27 to TRBJ2-7; TRBD2 matches 12 bases. The CDR3 totals 15 residues. Trimming at V came to 3 bases and at J to 2 bases, leaving 2 bases not matched to a gene. Germline V gene data show CDR1 as MNHEY and CDR2 as SMNVEV (reference sequence). In DNA form, the CDR3 reads TGTGCCAGCAGTTTGGGACTAGCGGGCCCCTACGAGCAGTACTTC. Translating it yields CASSLGLAGPYEQYF.

The chain is built from TRBV20-1 and TRBJ2-5; D possibly corresponds to TRBD2 (5 bases). The germline V gene has CDR1 DFQATT and CDR2 SNEGSKA (reference sequence). V shed 6 bases and J shed 3 bases, with 8 bases lying between them. The CDR3 consists of 11 residues. CDR3 region: CSATREETQYF. In DNA, the CDR3 is TGCAGTGCCACGCGGGAAGAGACCCAGTACTTC.